Listed below are T cell receptor beta chains from one sample, sequenced in a study of a mutant IDH1 vaccine in newly diagnosed glioma. Measured with immunoSEQ multiplex PCR; TCRdb has only the in-frame clones, and not every one. Among about 43,000 clones listed, 84% were seen once. The antigens these receptors bind are not known. The material was PBMCs, obtained from a glioma patient whose treatment included an IDH1 peptide vaccine. All receptors derive from a woman in her late teens or twenties with glioma. Some clones in this sample may be carry-over from other donors' samples. The CDR3 runs from the conserved cysteine through the conserved F or W. Fields, in order: D gene, V gene, clone size, CDR3 length, J gene, CDR3 DNA, CDR3 protein. The D gene is left open where the match is weak. Rows may omit the clone size; those that give it use once, few, many or a size class.

d_gene: -
v_gene: TRBV6-1
abundance: -
len: 12
j_gene: TRBJ1-2
CDR3nt: TGTGCCAGCAGCCAGGGTACCTATGGCTACACCTTC
CDR3aa: CASSQGTYGYTF

d_gene: -
v_gene: TRBV6-5
abundance: -
len: 11
j_gene: TRBJ1-3
CDR3nt: TGTGCCAGCAGCAACGACCAGGCCATATATTTT
CDR3aa: CASSNDQAIYF

d_gene: TRBD2
v_gene: TRBV7-9
abundance: -
len: 15
j_gene: TRBJ2-1
CDR3nt: TGTGCCAGCAGGCAAGCGGGGGGATGGAAGGTTGAGCAGTTCTTC
CDR3aa: CASRQAGGWKVEQFF

d_gene: -
v_gene: TRBV7-9
abundance: once
len: 13
j_gene: TRBJ2-5
CDR3nt: TGTGCCAGCAGCCGGACAGTTCAAGAGACCCAGTACTTC
CDR3aa: CASSRTVQETQYF

d_gene: TRBD2
v_gene: TRBV5-1
abundance: -
len: 15
j_gene: TRBJ2-5
CDR3nt: TGCGCCAGCAGGGGGGGACTAGCGGGTAAAGAGACCCAGTACTTC
CDR3aa: CASRGGLAGKETQYF

d_gene: -
v_gene: TRBV29-1
abundance: -
len: 13
j_gene: TRBJ2-4
CDR3nt: TGCAGCTCCTCGGAGGGCGAAGGAAACATTCAGTACTTC
CDR3aa: CSSSEGEGNIQYF

d_gene: TRBD2
v_gene: TRBV30
abundance: -
len: 15
j_gene: TRBJ2-1
CDR3nt: TGTGCCTGGAGTCCGACTAGCGGGTCATACAATGAGCAGTTCTTC
CDR3aa: CAWSPTSGSYNEQFF

d_gene: -
v_gene: TRBV6-5
abundance: -
len: 15
j_gene: TRBJ2-3
CDR3nt: TGTGCCAGCAGCCTGATCGGGGCTGGCACAGATACGCAGTATTTT
CDR3aa: CASSLIGAGTDTQYF

d_gene: -
v_gene: TRBV6-5
abundance: -
len: 15
j_gene: TRBJ1-3
CDR3nt: TGTGCCAGCAGACCCCAGGGGCCATCTGGAAACACCATATATTTT
CDR3aa: CASRPQGPSGNTIYF

d_gene: -
v_gene: TRBV6-1
abundance: few
len: 14
j_gene: TRBJ1-1
CDR3nt: TGTGCCAGCAGTGAAGGGCCCCGGAACACTGAAGCTTTCTTT
CDR3aa: CASSEGPRNTEAFF

d_gene: TRBD2
v_gene: TRBV11-3
abundance: few
len: 15
j_gene: TRBJ2-1
CDR3nt: TGTGCCAGCATCATGGGCGGGGGGACCTACAATGAGCAGTTCTTC
CDR3aa: CASIMGGGTYNEQFF

d_gene: -
v_gene: TRBV29-1
abundance: -
len: 13
j_gene: TRBJ2-7
CDR3nt: TGCAGCGTCGCCAAAGGAGGAACCTACGAGCAGTACTTC
CDR3aa: CSVAKGGTYEQYF

d_gene: -
v_gene: TRBV7-7
abundance: -
len: 16
j_gene: TRBJ2-1
CDR3nt: TGTGCTAGCAGCTTCCGGGCCCAAAGCTCCTACAATGAGCAGTTCTTC
CDR3aa: CASSFRAQSSYNEQFF

d_gene: -
v_gene: TRBV5-6
abundance: -
len: 15
j_gene: TRBJ2-7
CDR3nt: TGTGCCAGCAGCTTCCGACGCCCGCAGTCCTACGAGCAGTACTTC
CDR3aa: CASSFRRPQSYEQYF

d_gene: TRBD1
v_gene: TRBV7-9
abundance: -
len: 17
j_gene: TRBJ2-2
CDR3nt: TGTGCCAGCAGCTTAAGGGGCCAGGGGGCCAACACCGGGGAGCTGTTTTTT
CDR3aa: CASSLRGQGANTGELFF

d_gene: TRBD2
v_gene: TRBV6-1
abundance: once
len: 15
j_gene: TRBJ2-1
CDR3nt: TGTGCCAGCAGTGAAACCCGACTAGCGGGAGTCGAGCAGTTCTTC
CDR3aa: CASSETRLAGVEQFF